The 6 T cell receptor beta chains given below trace back to one sample, sequenced in a study of early T cells in non-severe SARS-CoV-2 infection. TCRdb analysed the 5' RACE reads with MiXCR anew, one entry per CDR3 protein. Of roughly 50,000 distinct CDR3 sequences in the sample, about 8% are singletons; the top ten hold under 12%. Sequencing used whole blood, obtained at baseline. The source is an adult who was a healthcare worker with PCR-confirmed SARS-CoV-2 infection or an uninfected control (not recorded which).

This clonotype was counted many times. J is TRBJ1-2 and V is TRBV28; 7 nucleotides align to TRBD1. There are 14 residues in the CDR3. Looked up from germline, CDR1 is MDHEN and CDR2 is SYDVKM. With V trimmed by 0 bases and J by 8 bases, 6 bases remained unmatched. The chain's CDR3 is CASSLWEGARGYTF. The CDR3 coding sequence is TGTGCCAGCAGTTTATGGGAGGGGGCGCGAGGCTACACCTTC.

The chain has TRBV20-1 and TRBJ2-3, with 14 positions matching TRBD2. In germline, CDR1 is DFQATT, CDR2 SNEGSKA (reference sequence). V lost 6 bases, J lost 5 bases, and 4 bases stayed unmatched. This CDR3 is built from 14 residues. As DNA, the CDR3 is TGCAGTGCCTGGACTAGCGGGAGGCTAGATACGCAGTATTTT. Translated, it gives CSAWTSGRLDTQYF.

The table lists this clonotype with many counts. The V and J genes are TRBV12-5 and TRBJ2-7; the D is unclear. The CDR3 runs to 11 residues. Germline CDR1 is LGHNT and CDR2 is FRNRAP. V was shortened by 4 bases and J by 3 bases, with 4 bases between the two germline ends. CDR3 DNA sequence: TGTGCTAGTGGTTCCGGCTACGAGCAGTACTTC. Its translation is CASGSGYEQYF.

This clonotype occurred many times. This chain links TRBV6-2 or TRBV6-3 with TRBJ2-1, with TRBD2 matching over 8 bases. This CDR3 region has 13 residues. Germline V gene lookup returns CDR1 MNHEY and CDR2 SVGEGT. With 6 bases clipped from V and 9 bases from J, the junction kept 7 bases outside the gene matches. DNA for the CDR3: TGTGCCAGCAGAGCGGGAGATGTGGCTGAGCAGTTCTTC. Translation: CASRAGDVAEQFF.

J is TRBJ1-2 and V is TRBV19; 10 nucleotides match TRBD1. The CDR3 runs to 15 residues. Germline CDR1 reads LNHDA; CDR2 reads SQIVND (reference sequence). V shed 6 bases, J shed 1 base, and the junction held 5 bases outside the gene matches. The CDR3 loop is CASSDRGRGNYGYTF. The CDR3, as DNA: TGTGCCAGTAGCGACAGGGGGCGCGGTAACTATGGCTACACCTTC.

J is TRBJ2-3 and V is TRBV5-1; D possibly matches TRBD1 or TRBD2 (5 bases each). Trimming removed 5 bases from V and 1 base from J, with 14 bases in between. The CDR3 is made up of 15 amino acids. The V gene's germline CDR1 is SGHRS and CDR2 YFSETQ. CDR3 coding DNA: TGCGCCAGCAGAACGTCCGGGACCCGCACAGATACGCAGTATTTT. It specifies CASRTSGTRTDTQYF.